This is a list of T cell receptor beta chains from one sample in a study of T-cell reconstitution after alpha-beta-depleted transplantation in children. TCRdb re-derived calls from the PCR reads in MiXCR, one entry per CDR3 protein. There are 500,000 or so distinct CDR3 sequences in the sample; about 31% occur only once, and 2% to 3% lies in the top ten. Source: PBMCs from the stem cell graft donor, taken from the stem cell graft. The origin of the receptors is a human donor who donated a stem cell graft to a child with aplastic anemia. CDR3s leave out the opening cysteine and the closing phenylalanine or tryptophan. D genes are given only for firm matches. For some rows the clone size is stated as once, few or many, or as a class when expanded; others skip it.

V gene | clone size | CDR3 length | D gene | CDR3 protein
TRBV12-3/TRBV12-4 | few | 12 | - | ASTPGSVNYGYT
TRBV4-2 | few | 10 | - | ASASGVTEAF
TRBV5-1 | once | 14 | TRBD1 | ASSPPRGLVGDTQY
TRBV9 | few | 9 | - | ASGAGGEAF
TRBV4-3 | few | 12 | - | ASSPGVGENEQF
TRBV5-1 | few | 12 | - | ASSLVPVLTEQF
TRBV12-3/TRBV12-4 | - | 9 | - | ASSLAGPAF
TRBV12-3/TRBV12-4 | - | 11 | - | ATQDSDAYEQY
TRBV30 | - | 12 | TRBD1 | AWYIRGTTDTQY
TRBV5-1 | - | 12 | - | ASSLAGQTFEAF
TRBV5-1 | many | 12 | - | ASSLTRTSDTQY
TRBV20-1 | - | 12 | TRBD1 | SASGTGGTDTQY
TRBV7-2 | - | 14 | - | ASSLGGGSWANVLT
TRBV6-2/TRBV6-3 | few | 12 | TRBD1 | ASSYLDRDNEQF
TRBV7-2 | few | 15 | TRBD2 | ASSFWTSDFRTGELF
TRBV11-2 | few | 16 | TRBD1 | ASSLVMDRVGGNTEAF
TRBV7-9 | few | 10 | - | ASSSPAGELF